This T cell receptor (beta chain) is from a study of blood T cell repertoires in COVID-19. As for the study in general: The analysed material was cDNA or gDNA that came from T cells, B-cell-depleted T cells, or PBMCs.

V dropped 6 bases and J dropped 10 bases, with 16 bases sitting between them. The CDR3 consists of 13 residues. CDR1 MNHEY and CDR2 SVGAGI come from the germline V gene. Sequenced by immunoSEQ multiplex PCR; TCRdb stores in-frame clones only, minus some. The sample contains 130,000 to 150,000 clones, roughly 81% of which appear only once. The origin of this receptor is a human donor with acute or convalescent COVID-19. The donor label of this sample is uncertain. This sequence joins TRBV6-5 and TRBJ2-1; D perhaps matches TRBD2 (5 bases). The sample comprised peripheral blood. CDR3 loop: CASSRTLAREQFF. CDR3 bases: TGTGCCAGCAGCCGGACCCTAGCAAGGGAGCAGTTCTTC.